Following are 5 T cell receptor beta chains from one sample sequenced in a study of cytomegalovirus exposure and HLA in healthy donors. Primers: 60 Vbeta forward and 13 Jbeta reverse. The data were produced by immunoSEQ multiplex PCR, yet TCRdb's version contains in-frame clones alone and is incomplete. Altogether roughly 160,000 clones are present, 75% to 80% being singletons, with the ten largest covering over 13%. Sequences were obtained from PBMCs. The receptors derive from a man in his forties or fifties in good health and CMV-seropositive.

The rearrangement links TRBV11-3 to TRBJ2-1; TRBD2 matches at 8 bases. Germline V gives CDR1 SGHNT, CDR2 YENEEA. The CDR3 consists of 14 residues. V trimming: 1 base; J trimming: 5 bases; junction bases outside the gene matches: 1. CDR3 sequence (DNA): TGTGCCAGCAGCTTAGGCGGGGGGCACAATGAGCAGTTCTTC. Translating gives CASSLGGGHNEQFF. The complete variable domain, with remaining parts taken from reference TRBV11-3 and TRBJ2-1, reads EAGVVQSPRYKIIEKKQPVAFWCNPISGHNTLYWYLQNLGQGPELLIRYENEEAVDDSQLPKDRFSAERLKGVDSTLKIQPAELGDSAVYLCASSLGGGHNEQFFGPGTRLTVL.

The rearrangement uses TRBV7-9 and TRBJ2-5, with 9 bases identical to TRBD1. In germline, CDR1 is SEHNR, CDR2 FQNEAQ (reference sequence). This CDR3 has 16 residues. Trimming removed 1 base from V and 5 bases from J; junction bases left unmatched: 8. As DNA, the CDR3 is TGTGCCAGCAGCTTAGTCTCTGGGACAGGGTTGGAGACCCAGTACTTC. Translated, it gives CASSLVSGTGLETQYF.

This clone occurred many times. The chain has TRBV7-9 and TRBJ2-7; possibly TRBD2 for D (6 bases). The CDR3 covers 14 residues. Trimming took off 5 bases at V and 1 base at J, with 12 bases between the two ends. Per germline, CDR1 SEHNR and CDR2 FQNEAQ (reference sequence). Here the CDR3 reads CASSRMGRSYEQYF. DNA of the CDR3: TGTGCCAGCAGCCGAATGGGGAGGTCCTACGAGCAGTACTTC.

V usage is TRBV4-1 and J usage is TRBJ1-2; no clear D. CDR3 length: 16 amino acids. Trimming shortened V by 0 bases and J by 4 bases, and 15 bases separated the two germline ends. Germline V lookup: CDR1 MGHRA, CDR2 YSYEKL. The CDR3 loop is CASSQDPFPRSYGYTF. CDR3 bases: TGCGCCAGCAGCCAAGACCCCTTCCCCCGGAGCTATGGCTACACCTTC.

This chain joins TRBV5-1 and TRBJ1-4, with 9 nucleotides matching TRBD1. CDR3 length: 15 residues. After removal of 2 bases from V and 7 bases from J, the junction contained 6 bases not matched to a gene. Germline CDR1 SGHRS, CDR2 YFSETQ. This chain's CDR3 is CASSFGGQGSEKLFF. DNA for the CDR3: TGCGCCAGCAGCTTCGGTGGACAGGGGTCTGAAAAACTGTTTTTT.